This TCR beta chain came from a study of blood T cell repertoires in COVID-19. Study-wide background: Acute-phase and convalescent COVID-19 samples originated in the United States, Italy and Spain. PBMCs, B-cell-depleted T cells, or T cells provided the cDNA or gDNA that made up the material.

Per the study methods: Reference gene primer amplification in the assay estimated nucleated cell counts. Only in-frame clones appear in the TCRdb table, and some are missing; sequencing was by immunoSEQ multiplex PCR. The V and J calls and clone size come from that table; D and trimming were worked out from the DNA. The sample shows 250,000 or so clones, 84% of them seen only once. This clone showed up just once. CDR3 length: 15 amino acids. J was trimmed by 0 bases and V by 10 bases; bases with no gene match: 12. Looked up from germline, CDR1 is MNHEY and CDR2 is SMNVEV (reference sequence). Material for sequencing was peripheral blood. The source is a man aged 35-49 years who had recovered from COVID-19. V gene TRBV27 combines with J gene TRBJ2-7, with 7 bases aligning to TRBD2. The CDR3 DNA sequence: TGTGCCACCCGCCCCGCCGGGAGGAGCTCCTACGAGCAGTACTTC. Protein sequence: CATRPAGRSSYEQYF.